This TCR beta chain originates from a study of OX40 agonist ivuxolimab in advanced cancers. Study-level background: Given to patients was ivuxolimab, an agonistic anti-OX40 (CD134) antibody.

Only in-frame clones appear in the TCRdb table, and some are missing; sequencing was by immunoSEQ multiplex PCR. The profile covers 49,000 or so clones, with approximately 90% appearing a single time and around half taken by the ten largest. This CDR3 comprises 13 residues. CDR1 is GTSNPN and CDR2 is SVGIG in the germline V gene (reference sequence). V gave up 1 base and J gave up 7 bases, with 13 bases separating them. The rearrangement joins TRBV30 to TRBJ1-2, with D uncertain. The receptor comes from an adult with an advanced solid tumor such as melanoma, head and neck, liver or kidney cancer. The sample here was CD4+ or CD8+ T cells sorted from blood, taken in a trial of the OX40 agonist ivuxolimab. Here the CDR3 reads CAWSGATWGGYTF. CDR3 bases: TGTGCCTGGAGTGGGGCCACCTGGGGTGGCTACACCTTC.